Only a few counts were recorded for the clone carrying this T cell receptor beta chain. As yet, its antigen is unknown. This sample was included in a study of T cells after yellow fever vaccination. Whole-study findings and limits: Overlap between CD4 and CD8 compartments was detected for a small share of clonotypes.

It was through 5'RACE template switching that TCR cDNA was made, with a universal primer site and UMIs added. MiXCR, applied by TCRdb to the 5' RACE reads, yields one record per CDR3 protein. The data contain roughly 310,000 distinct CDR3 sequences, 8.7% of them singletons. Germline CDR1 MNHEY, CDR2 SVGEGT. Losses at the gene ends were 6 bases for V and 1 base for J; bases not matched to a gene: 13. The CDR3 sequence is 17 residues long. The chain has TRBV6-2 or TRBV6-3 and TRBJ2-3, with TRBD2 identical over 7 bases. The receptor's source is a man aged 18 to 35 who received the YFV17D yellow fever vaccine. This material consisted of PBMCs, taken on the day of the first yellow fever vaccination. The CDR3: CASSPPPLAGGTDTQYF. CDR3 nucleotides: TGTGCCAGCAGCCCCCCACCTCTGGCGGGAGGCACAGATACGCAGTATTTT.